Listed here are 23 T cell receptor beta chains from one sample, sequenced in a study of T cells after yellow fever vaccination. Each CDR3 protein is one row after TCRdb ran MiXCR on the 5' RACE reads. The profile covers roughly 500,000 distinct CDR3 sequences, with roughly 21% appearing a single time and 13% to 15% taken by the ten largest. Sequences were derived from PBMCs, sampled 15 days after the yellow fever booster vaccination. All receptors derive from a young man who received the YFV17D yellow fever vaccine.

This clonotype has only a few counts. The chain uses TRBV29-1 and TRBJ2-2, with D maybe TRBD2 (5 bases). This CDR3 has 12 amino acids. Germline V lookup: CDR1 SQVTM, CDR2 ANQGSEA. The V and J ends lost 3 bases and 6 bases respectively, with 8 bases between them. CDR3 nucleotides: TGCAGCGTTGACGCGGGCCCCGGGGAGCTGTTTTTT. Its protein is CSVDAGPGELFF.

V and J are TRBV12-3 or TRBV12-4 and TRBJ1-2; 10 bases fit TRBD1. Trimming at V came to 5 bases and at J to 4 bases, leaving 4 bases not matched to a gene. This CDR3 comprises 14 residues. CDR3 bases: TGTGCCAGCAGTGAGACAGGGGGCGTCTATGGCTACACCTTC. It specifies CASSETGGVYGYTF.

The rearrangement uses TRBV19 and TRBJ2-5; the D gene is possibly TRBD2 (6 bases). The V end was cut by 6 bases, the J end by 0 bases, with 14 bases between. CDR3 length equals 15 residues. Germline V gene data show CDR1 as LNHDA and CDR2 as SQIVND (reference sequence). The CDR3 loop reads CASSMASSDQETQYF. DNA of the CDR3: TGTGCCAGTAGCATGGCTTCTAGCGACCAAGAGACCCAGTACTTC.

This rearrangement joins TRBV20-1 to TRBJ1-5; 9 bases fit TRBD1. J lost 3 bases, V lost 6 bases, and 6 bases had no gene match. CDR3 length: 14 residues. Germline V CDR1 and CDR2: DFQATT, SNEGSKA (reference sequence). Written as DNA, the CDR3 is TGCAGTGCCGACGGGACAGGGCCCAATCAGCCCCAGCATTTT. It specifies CSADGTGPNQPQHF.

This clonotype was recorded at least ten times. The V call is TRBV20-1, the J call TRBJ2-1; D uncertain. V dropped 6 bases and J dropped 7 bases, with 10 bases sitting between them. CDR1 and CDR2 (germline): DFQATT, SNEGSKA (reference sequence). The CDR3 has 11 amino acids. The CDR3 loop reads CSAYWGNEQFF. The DNA of the CDR3 is TGCAGTGCCTATTGGGGTAATGAGCAGTTCTTC.

This clonotype showed up just a few times. The rearrangement uses TRBV20-1 and TRBJ2-7; 7 bases agree with TRBD1. CDR3 size: 14 residues. Germline V gives CDR1 DFQATT, CDR2 SNEGSKA (reference sequence). The ends lost 3 bases at V and 0 bases at J; junction bases unmatched: 5. CDR3 nucleotides: TGCAGTGCTAGGAAGGGACAGCTCTCCTACGAGCAGTACTTC. It yields the protein CSARKGQLSYEQYF.

This clonotype has only a few counts. The gene calls are TRBV5-6 and TRBJ2-7, with 8 positions matching TRBD1. With 5 bases clipped from V and 0 bases from J, the junction kept 7 bases outside the gene matches. Per germline, CDR1 SGHDT and CDR2 YYEEEE. This CDR3 has 15 amino acids. The CDR3 loop reads CASSRRDRSSYEQYF. Here the CDR3 DNA reads TGTGCCAGCAGTCGACGGGACAGGAGCTCCTACGAGCAGTACTTC.

This clonotype was seen only a few times. The chain employs TRBV5-1 and TRBJ2-2; 10 bases are shared with TRBD2. The CDR3 totals 16 residues. CDR1 and CDR2 (germline): SGHRS, YFSETQ. J was trimmed by 7 bases and V by 0 bases; bases with no gene match: 6. The CDR3: CASSLVPSGSHGELFF. As DNA, the CDR3 is TGCGCCAGCAGCTTGGTTCCTAGCGGGAGTCACGGGGAGCTGTTTTTT.

V is TRBV12-3 or TRBV12-4 and J is TRBJ1-2; tentative D call: TRBD1 (6 bases). CDR3 length equals 13 residues. Trimming took off 7 bases at V and 8 bases at J, with 17 bases between the two ends. This CDR3 is CASTVTGTKGYTF. The CDR3 nucleotides read TGTGCCAGCACCGTTACAGGGACGAAAGGCTACACCTTC.

This clonotype appeared a few times. J is TRBJ2-1 and V is TRBV5-5; no clear D. The CDR3 sequence is 15 residues long. Trimming removed 1 base from V and 3 bases from J, with 11 bases in between. Germline CDR1 and CDR2: SGHKS and YYEKEE (reference sequence). The DNA for the CDR3 is TGTGCCAGCAGCTTGACAGTCATAGGCTACAATGAGCAGTTCTTC. As protein: CASSLTVIGYNEQFF.

This clonotype occurred a few times. This chain connects TRBV27 to TRBJ2-7, with 10 nucleotides matching TRBD2. V was pared by 2 bases and J by 4 bases, with 5 bases of the junction left unmatched. CDR1 is MNHEY, CDR2 SMNVEV, per germline (reference sequence). The CDR3 runs to 15 residues. The CDR3 is CASSLTASGRYEQYF. In DNA form, the CDR3 reads TGTGCCAGCAGTTTAACGGCTAGCGGGAGATACGAGCAGTACTTC.

The V gene is TRBV9, the J gene TRBJ2-3, with 8 bases lining up with TRBD2. CDR3 length: 16 residues. V lost 0 bases and J lost 5; bases outside the gene matches: 8. Germline CDR1 is SGDLS and CDR2 is YYNGEE. The CDR3 loop is CASSVDREGAGDTQYF. CDR3 bases: TGTGCCAGCAGCGTAGACCGGGAGGGAGCGGGAGATACGCAGTATTTT.

This rearrangement joins TRBV28 to TRBJ2-7; D perhaps matches TRBD2 (5 bases). V was cut by 3 bases and J by 0 bases, with 12 bases left in between. Germline CDR1 MDHEN, CDR2 SYDVKM. The CDR3 runs 15 residues. DNA for the CDR3: TGTGCCAGCAGTTTGCCTATAGCGTTCTCCTACGAGCAGTACTTC. Translating gives CASSLPIAFSYEQYF.

A few counts support this clonotype. The chain is built from TRBV7-9 and TRBJ2-7; 10 bases map to TRBD1. Trimming cost V 5 bases and J 5 bases; bases outside gene matches: 6. The CDR3 is 14 residues long. Germline V gene data show CDR1 as SEHNR and CDR2 as FQNEAQ (reference sequence). Written as DNA, the CDR3 is TGTGCCAGCAGCCCCGGGACAGGGGTGCACGAGCAGTACTTC. Its translation: CASSPGTGVHEQYF.

This clonotype occurred a few times. V usage is TRBV7-6 and J usage is TRBJ2-1; D not resolved. The CDR3 runs 13 residues. The V gene's germline CDR1 is SGHVS and CDR2 FNYEAQ. V lost 3 bases and J 6 bases, leaving 9 bases between the germline ends. The CDR3 here is CASSFRPANEQFF. CDR3 DNA: TGTGCCAGCAGCTTTCGGCCGGCCAATGAGCAGTTCTTC.

This clonotype appeared a few times. The chain has TRBV5-1 and TRBJ2-3, with TRBD2 matching 14 bases. Per the germline V gene, CDR1 is SGHRS and CDR2 is YFSETQ. The CDR3 is 16 amino acids. V gave up 0 bases and J gave up 4 bases; unmatched junction bases: 1. The CDR3 loop reads CASSLGLAGGSDTQYF. The DNA for the CDR3 is TGCGCCAGCAGCTTGGGACTAGCGGGGGGGTCAGATACGCAGTATTTT.

J is TRBJ2-1 and V is TRBV10-1, with 11 bases aligning to TRBD2. From germline, CDR1 is WNHNN and CDR2 SYGVQD (reference sequence). Unmatched junction bases numbered 8, after V lost 7 bases and J lost 9 bases. The CDR3 covers 14 residues. In nucleotides, the CDR3 is TGCGCCAGCATTATAGCGGGAGGGCCTTTTGAGCAGTTCTTC. Translating gives CASIIAGGPFEQFF.

The J gene is TRBJ1-1, the V gene TRBV7-2; D is possibly TRBD1 (5 bases). Germline CDR1 and CDR2: SGHTA and FQGNSA. Trimming pared 5 bases from V and 1 base from J, leaving 17 bases between. CDR3 length: 16 residues. CDR3 residues: CASSERPGAENTEAFF. DNA for the CDR3: TGTGCCAGCAGCGAACGTCCTGGGGCAGAGAACACTGAAGCTTTCTTT. Full variable domain (rest looked up from reference TRBV7-2 and TRBJ1-1): GAGVSQSPSNKVTEKGKDVELRCDPISGHTALYWYRQSLGQGLEFLIYFQGNSAPDKSGLPSDRFSAERTGGSVSTLTIQRTQQEDSAVYLCASSERPGAENTEAFFGQGTRLTVV.

The chain joins TRBV7-2 to TRBJ1-1; possible D gene TRBD1, 5 bases. V was clipped by 2 bases and J by 1 base, with 8 bases between them. The germline V gene encodes CDR1 SGHTA and CDR2 FQGNSA. The CDR3 runs 14 residues. CDR3 protein: CASSLQGPNTEAFF. DNA for the CDR3: TGTGCCAGCAGCTTACAGGGCCCGAACACTGAAGCTTTCTTT.

A few counts support this clonotype. The chain uses TRBV20-1 and TRBJ2-4; D remains ambiguous. The CDR3 loop spans 12 amino acids. Germline CDR1 DFQATT, CDR2 SNEGSKA (reference sequence). V was pared by 6 bases and J by 7 bases, with 13 bases between. CDR3 bases: TGCAGTGCACCCCGATCCGTTAACATTCAGTACTTC. Protein sequence: CSAPRSVNIQYF.

In its sample, this clonotype was seen a few times. This rearrangement joins TRBV25-1 to TRBJ2-5; D may correspond to TRBD1 or TRBD2 (5 bases each). Trimming removed 6 bases at V and 0 bases at J, with 29 bases between. Germline-derived CDR1 and CDR2 are MGHDK and SYGVNS. The CDR3 consists of 20 residues. The CDR3 region has the DNA TGTGCCAGCAGGGGATCTCTTGGGGACGGACCCGCGTTCAACCAAGAGACCCAGTACTTC. It yields the protein CASRGSLGDGPAFNQETQYF.

The CDR3 region has the DNA TGCGCCAGCAGCTCGAGGACAGGGGACGAAAAACTGTTTTTT. This gives the protein CASSSRTGDEKLFF. V usage is TRBV5-1 and J usage is TRBJ1-4; 9 nucleotides align to TRBD1. There are 14 residues in the CDR3. CDR1 and CDR2 from the germline V gene are SGHRS and YFSETQ. The V and J ends lost 3 bases and 8 bases, in that order; junction bases with no gene match: 5.

The chain links TRBV5-1 to TRBJ2-1, with TRBD2 matching over 14 bases. The germline V gene encodes CDR1 SGHRS and CDR2 YFSETQ. CDR3 length: 17 amino acids. V shed 3 bases and J 8 bases; nucleotides not matched to a gene: 10. As DNA, the CDR3 is TGCGCCAGCAGCTCGGGGACTAGCGGGAGAATTGTGCATGAGCAGTTCTTC. Translated, it gives CASSSGTSGRIVHEQFF.